The clone carrying this TCR beta chain turned up a few times. The antigen is unknown. This sample is part of a study of T cell repertoires in cytomegalovirus infection. Whole-study context: CMV epitopes used comprised recently identified HLA-C-restricted ones and well-studied HLA-B-restricted ones. TCR beta signatures that were public indicated CMV infection and matching HLA type.

Study results and caveats: Cumulative public TCR beta family frequency identified CMV carriers with the relevant HLA.

TCRdb re-analysed the reads in MiXCR, keeping a single row per CDR3 protein. The sample lists roughly 860,000 distinct CDR3 sequences, about 31% occurring once. This specimen was cultured CD8+ T cells from PBMCs, taken from culture after CMV antigen stimulation. This TCR derives from a human donor in good health (CMV status not recorded). Some clones in this sample may be carry-over from other donors' samples.

CDR3 in amino acids: CASSFPASTDTQYF. The CDR3 DNA reads as TGTGCCAGCAGCTTTCCAGCTAGCACAGATACGCAGTATTTT. This chain links TRBV11-1 with TRBJ2-3; no clear D. Germline-derived CDR1 and CDR2 are SGHAT and FQDESV (reference sequence). This CDR3 is built from 14 residues. Trimming pared 3 bases from V and 0 bases from J, leaving 7 bases between.